These 26 T cell receptor beta chains were sequenced from one sample in a study of shared clonotypes between healthy human individuals. Some clones are missing from TCRdb's copy, which holds only in-frame ones; the method was immunoSEQ multiplex PCR. The table has around 79,000 clones, under 65% seen once. The sequencing input was memory CD8+ T cells sorted from blood. As for subset: CD45RO+ cells pooled with CCR7-negative TemRA cells. These receptors all come from a man aged 30-40 years in good health.

This clone was picked up one time. This chain links TRBV28 with TRBJ2-7, with D perhaps matching TRBD1 (7 bases). The germline CDR1 and CDR2 sequences are MDHEN and SYDVKM. The ends were cut back, 4 bases at V and 1 base at J, with 14 bases in the middle. This CDR3 region has 15 residues. In DNA form, the CDR3 reads TGTGCCAGCAGTTCCCCGCGGGACAGTTCCTACGAGCAGTACTTC. It yields the protein CASSSPRDSSYEQYF. The variable domain in full, with the rest retrieved from reference TRBV28 and TRBJ2-7, is DVKVTQSSRYLVKRTGEKVFLECVQDMDHENMFWYRQDPGLGLRLIYFSYDVKMKEKGDIPEGYSVSREKKERFSLILESASTNQTSMYLCASSSPRDSSYEQYFGPGTRLTVT.

About this clone: This sequence is one base from a far larger clone and is likely a read error. This chain joins TRBV6-5 and TRBJ2-3; D is unclear. Germline CDR1 is MNHEY and CDR2 is SVGAGI. The CDR3 has 14 amino acids. Between the trimmed V and J ends, which lost 2 bases and 1 base, there was a span of 7 bases. CDR3 residues: CASSYSSGTDTQYF. CDR3 bases: TGTGCCAGCAGTTACAGTTCAGGCACAGATACGCAGTATTTT.

This chain connects TRBV11-3 to TRBJ2-1; D perhaps matches TRBD1 (6 bases). This CDR3 comprises 15 residues. V lost 8 bases to trimming and J lost 6 bases, with 20 bases between them. CDR1 SGHNT and CDR2 YENEEA come from the germline V gene. The CDR3 DNA follows: TGTGCCAGCGCGGCAGGGGCAGGGATTACCAATGAGCAGTTCTTC. This encodes CASAAGAGITNEQFF.

The chain has TRBV7-9 and TRBJ1-5; 9 bases are shared with TRBD1. CDR3 length equals 16 residues. Germline V CDR1 and CDR2: SEHNR, FQNEAQ (reference sequence). V was pared by 5 bases and J by 5 bases, with 10 bases of the junction left unmatched. The DNA for the CDR3 is TGTGCCAGCAGCCCCGGGACAGGGACGGGTTATCAGCCCCAGCATTTT. Its translation is CASSPGTGTGYQPQHF.

This clone has at least ten counts. The chain carries TRBV9 and TRBJ1-1; D is uncertain. The CDR3 is made up of 14 amino acids. The germline V gene encodes CDR1 SGDLS and CDR2 YYNGEE. Deletions cut 0 bases from V and 3 bases from J, with 9 bases between. CDR3 nucleotide sequence: TGTGCCAGCAGCGTAGCAGAGGGTTACACTGAAGCTTTCTTT. Its translation is CASSVAEGYTEAFF.

The sample holds a few counts of this clone. The gene calls are TRBV7-9 and TRBJ2-2; D not certain. This CDR3 has 16 amino acids. Per germline, CDR1 SEHNR and CDR2 FQNEAQ (reference sequence). Trimming removed 2 bases from V and 4 bases from J, with 14 bases in between. CDR3: CASSLWVRGTTGELFF. The CDR3, as DNA: TGTGCCAGCAGCTTATGGGTTCGCGGTACCACCGGGGAGCTGTTTTTT. The complete variable domain, with remaining parts taken from reference TRBV7-9 and TRBJ2-2, reads DTGVSQNPRHKITKRGQNVTFRCDPISEHNRLYWYRQTLGQGPEFLTYFQNEAQLEKSRLLSDRFSAERPKGSFSTLEIQRTEQGDSAMYLCASSLWVRGTTGELFFGEGSRLTVL.

The CDR3 coding sequence is TGTGCCAGCAGTGATGACATAACCCTGGACTATGGCTACACCTTC. Its protein product is CASSDDITLDYGYTF. J is TRBJ1-2 and V is TRBV5-4; no clear D. This CDR3 has 15 residues. In germline, CDR1 is SGHNT, CDR2 YYREEE (reference sequence). V was pared by 5 bases and J by 3 bases, with 17 bases between.

To note about this clone: A read error is possible here, since a much larger clone lies one base away. This same CDR3 is encoded by further DNA sequences in the sample. The chain has TRBV28 and TRBJ1-2; no reliable D call. Trimming pared 2 bases from V and 4 bases from J, leaving 2 bases between. Per the germline V gene, CDR1 is MDHEN and CDR2 is SYDVKM. The CDR3 contains 11 residues. The chain's CDR3 is CASSLRYGYTF. Written as DNA, the CDR3 is TGTGCCAGCAGTTTACGCTATGGCTACACCTTC.

The table lists this clone with a few counts. The chain uses TRBV6-4 and TRBJ2-7, with TRBD2 matching 12 bases. With V trimmed by 0 bases and J by 3 bases, 0 bases remained unmatched. This CDR3 comprises 15 residues. Germline V gives CDR1 MRHNA, CDR2 SNTAGT. The CDR3 loop reads CASSDSTSGSYEQYF. The CDR3 coding sequence is TGTGCCAGCAGTGACTCGACTAGCGGGAGCTACGAGCAGTACTTC.

The chain recombines TRBV10-3 with TRBJ1-1; a weak D match, TRBD1 (5 bases). In germline, CDR1 is ENHRY, CDR2 SYGVKD. The CDR3 runs 16 residues. With 7 bases removed from V and 1 base from J, the gap between germline ends came to 19 bases. DNA for the CDR3: TGTGCCATCATAGAGAACGGGGCGGGCCCGAACACTGAAGCTTTCTTT. It translates to CAIIENGAGPNTEAFF.

J is TRBJ2-1 and V is TRBV11-3, with 9 bases aligning to TRBD2. In germline, CDR1 is SGHNT, CDR2 YENEEA. V gave up 4 bases and J gave up 6 bases; unmatched junction bases: 7. CDR3 length: 15 residues. CDR3 sequence: CASSSAGGPGNEQFF. CDR3 nucleotide sequence: TGTGCCAGCAGCTCCGCGGGAGGGCCGGGCAATGAGCAGTTCTTC.

J is TRBJ2-1 and V is TRBV21-1; the table's D call TRBD2 went unverified against the DNA. TRBV21-1 corresponds to a pseudogene. This CDR3 has 18 amino acids. The CDR3 here is CASSSGGLAGVGYNEQFF. The CDR3 DNA is TGTGCCAGCAGCAGTGGGGGACTAGCGGGAGTTGGCTACAATGAGCAGTTCTTC.

Only a few counts were recorded for this clone. J is TRBJ2-7 and V is TRBV25-1, with TRBD1 matching 10 bases. CDR1 and CDR2 from the germline V gene are MGHDK and SYGVNS. The CDR3 consists of 16 residues. The J segment lost 2 bases and the V segment lost 3 bases, leaving 7 bases of the junction unmatched. The CDR3 sequence: CASSDGRTGGPYEQYF. DNA of the CDR3: TGTGCCAGCAGTGATGGACGGACAGGGGGACCCTACGAGCAGTACTTC.

This clone was seen many times. The chain is built from TRBV18 and TRBJ1-5; D may be TRBD1 (5 bases). CDR1 and CDR2 (germline): KGHSH, LQKENI. The CDR3 runs 15 residues. V was pared by 8 bases and J by 0 bases, with 14 bases between. Here the CDR3 DNA reads TGTGCCAGCACCCTCTCAGGGAATAGCAATCAGCCCCAGCATTTT. Protein sequence: CASTLSGNSNQPQHF.

The chain employs TRBV9 and TRBJ2-1; D is uncertain. Germline V lookup: CDR1 SGDLS, CDR2 YYNGEE. The CDR3 is 17 amino acids. V was cut by 2 bases and J by 0 bases, with 15 bases left in between. The CDR3 nucleotides read TGTGCCAGCAGCGTGGCGATAGACGGAAGCTCCTACAATGAGCAGTTCTTC. Encoded protein: CASSVAIDGSSYNEQFF.

This clone was recorded once. The genes are TRBV25-1 and TRBJ2-6; 7 positions match TRBD1. V dropped 2 bases and J dropped 0; count of bases not matched to a gene: 4. This CDR3 has 17 residues. The germline V gene has CDR1 MGHDK and CDR2 SYGVNS. The CDR3, as DNA: TGTGCCAGCAGTGAAACAGGGGAAAGCTCTGGGGCCAACGTCCTGACTTTC. It specifies CASSETGESSGANVLTF.

The CDR3 protein is CASGWTGSGQRTNLSSYNEQFF. The DNA of the CDR3 is TGTGCTAGTGGTTGGACGGGTTCGGGACAGCGGACAAACTTGAGCTCCTACAATGAGCAGTTCTTC. The chain uses TRBV12-5 and TRBJ2-1; 7 bases agree with TRBD1. V was clipped by 4 bases and J by 0 bases; unmatched bases: 24. Germline values: CDR1 LGHNT, CDR2 FRNRAP. The CDR3 has 22 residues.

This chain links TRBV28 with TRBJ2-1; 10 nucleotides agree with TRBD2. Germline CDR1 reads MDHEN; CDR2 reads SYDVKM. CDR3 length: 15 residues. V trimming: 5 bases; J trimming: 4 bases; junction bases outside the gene matches: 5. The CDR3 loop reads CASSGAGGMYNEQFF. The CDR3, as DNA: TGTGCCAGCAGTGGAGCGGGAGGGATGTACAATGAGCAGTTCTTC.

The chain combines TRBV7-8 with TRBJ2-7; tentatively, D is TRBD1 (6 bases). Germline CDR1 reads SGHVS; CDR2 reads FQNEAQ. The CDR3 sequence is 13 residues long. V was trimmed by 4 bases and J by 2 bases, leaving 9 bases between them. The CDR3 sequence: CASSSRTAYEQYF. In DNA form, the CDR3 reads TGTGCCAGCAGCTCCCGGACAGCCTACGAGCAGTACTTC.

The V gene is TRBV6-5, the J gene TRBJ1-2; TRBD1 agrees at 8 bases. CDR1 and CDR2 (germline): MNHEY, SVGAGI. Trimming removed 0 bases from V and 7 bases from J; junction bases left unmatched: 10. The CDR3 totals 16 residues. The CDR3 sequence: CASSYSRGAGGSGYTF. The CDR3 DNA reads as TGTGCCAGCAGTTACTCCCGGGGGGCAGGGGGCAGTGGCTACACCTTC.

This clone was counted a few times. The CDR3 DNA reads as TGTGCCAGCAGACTTGGACAGGGGCTCAATCAGCCCCAGCATTTT. Protein sequence: CASRLGQGLNQPQHF. The V and J genes are TRBV6-5 and TRBJ1-5; 9 nucleotides agree with TRBD1. The CDR3 loop spans 15 amino acids. Losses at the gene ends were 6 bases for V and 3 bases for J; bases not matched to a gene: 6. Germline V gene lookup returns CDR1 MNHEY and CDR2 SVGAGI.

This clone has more than one count but fewer than ten. V is TRBV15 and J is TRBJ2-5, with 12 bases matching TRBD1. V lost 1 base to trimming and J lost 4 bases; unmatched junction nucleotides: 7. The length of the CDR3 is 17 residues. Germline assignment: CDR1 LNHNV and CDR2 YYDKDF (reference sequence). CDR3 loop: CATSRGGDRGPGETQYF. DNA of the CDR3: TGTGCCACCAGCAGAGGGGGGGACAGGGGGCCAGGAGAGACCCAGTACTTC.

This clone was observed many times. The rearrangement joins TRBV4-2 to TRBJ2-2; a weak D match, TRBD1 (6 bases). V was cut by 2 bases and J by 5 bases, with 12 bases left in between. CDR3 length equals 15 residues. Germline CDR1 and CDR2: LGHNA and YNFKEQ. Here the CDR3 reads CASSQLQGETGELFF. The CDR3 coding sequence is TGTGCCAGCAGCCAATTACAGGGTGAAACCGGGGAGCTGTTTTTT.

This chain joins TRBV7-8 and TRBJ2-7, with 8 bases that match TRBD2. Germline lookup yields CDR1 SGHVS and CDR2 FQNEAQ. The junction had 9 bases not matched to a gene; V was cut back by 4 bases and J by 4 bases. This CDR3 contains 15 residues. The CDR3 reads CASSSKAGGGYEQYF. The CDR3 nucleotides read TGTGCCAGCAGCTCCAAGGCGGGAGGTGGGTACGAGCAGTACTTC. The full variable domain, rest sourced from reference TRBV7-8 and TRBJ2-7, is GAGVSQSPRYKVAKRGQDVALRCDPISGHVSLFWYQQALGQGPEFLTYFQNEAQLDKSGLPSDRFFAERPEGSVSTLKIQRTQQEDSAVYLCASSSKAGGGYEQYFGPGTRLTVT.

A few counts support this clone. The V gene is TRBV7-6, the J gene TRBJ2-3; the match to TRBD2 covers 14 bases. Germline loops: CDR1 SGHVS, CDR2 FNYEAQ. Unmatched junction bases numbered 7, after V lost 5 bases and J lost 6 bases. This CDR3 spans 16 amino acids. The CDR3 region is CASSLGTSGSHDTQYF. CDR3 DNA: TGTGCCAGCAGCCTTGGGACTAGCGGGAGTCACGATACGCAGTATTTT.

The chain combines TRBV10-3 with TRBJ2-7; 11 positions match TRBD2. V lost 8 bases and J lost 2; bases outside the gene matches: 8. This CDR3 is 15 amino acids long. Per germline, CDR1 ENHRY and CDR2 SYGVKD. The CDR3 DNA reads as TGTGCCATCCGAAACGGGACTAGCGGCACCTACGAGCAGTACTTC. Amino acids: CAIRNGTSGTYEQYF.